Listed below are T cell receptor beta chains from one sample, sequenced in a study of T-cell memory formation after mild COVID-19. TCRdb re-called the 5' RACE reads through MiXCR, storing one row per CDR3 protein. The table records 110,000 or so distinct CDR3 sequences, 22% of them present only once. Sequencing used PBMCs or a T cell subset sorted from them (not recorded which). The receptors derive from a young man who had mild COVID-19 (a few samples of this study predate the infection). Cell type and time point are not known. The CDR3 runs from the conserved cysteine through the conserved F or W.

cdr3_aa	v_call	j_call
CASSGFNFRGEQYF	TRBV7-9	TRBJ2-7
CASSYWDEAGGPETQYF	TRBV6-2/TRBV6-3	TRBJ2-5
CSAVDWSSTDTQYF	TRBV20-1	TRBJ2-3
CASSLYSGGEQFF	TRBV7-6	TRBJ2-1
CASSFSGFGYGYTF	TRBV5-6	TRBJ1-2
CASSPGGHDEQYF	TRBV18	TRBJ2-7
CASSKESRDQETQYF	TRBV21-1	TRBJ2-5
CASKGIPPLHF	TRBV2	TRBJ1-6
CASSQGTGSHYGYTF	TRBV4-3	TRBJ1-2
CASSLVGPEEQYF	TRBV11-2	TRBJ2-7
CASSVAVIAGGSDTQYF	TRBV9	TRBJ2-3
CASRFRDKSYGYTF	TRBV6-6	TRBJ1-2
CSAPGRLAQGNEQYF	TRBV20-1	TRBJ2-7
CASSENGGSYNEQFF	TRBV9	TRBJ2-1
CASSYRGSYNEQFF	TRBV7-2	TRBJ2-1
CASRTGQGSYNEQFF	TRBV28	TRBJ2-1
CASSKSSGETQYF	TRBV9	TRBJ2-5